This passage covers 7 T cell receptor beta chains from one sample sequenced in a study of T cell repertoires in cytomegalovirus infection. TCRdb re-derived calls from the reads in MiXCR, one entry per CDR3 protein. The sample consists of about 700,000 distinct CDR3 sequences, around 32% of them appearing once. No antigens are known for them. The sample was cultured PBMCs, taken from culture after CMV antigen stimulation. Receptors were obtained from a human donor in good health (CMV status not recorded). Some clones in this sample may be carry-over from other donors' samples.

The sample holds a few counts of this clonotype. This chain joins TRBV19 and TRBJ1-5; 8 nucleotides match TRBD1. The CDR3 loop spans 14 amino acids. J lost 7 bases, V lost 5 bases, and 7 bases had no gene match. The germline CDR1 and CDR2 sequences are LNHDA and SQIVND (reference sequence). The CDR3 spells CASSVGQGAQPQHF. The CDR3 DNA follows: TGTGCCAGTAGTGTCGGACAGGGTGCCCAGCCCCAGCATTTT. Using reference TRBV19 and TRBJ1-5 for the parts outside the CDR3, the full variable domain is DGGITQSPKYLFRKEGQNVTLSCEQNLNHDAMYWYRQDPGQGLRLIYYSQIVNDFQKGDIAEGYSVSREKKESFPLTVTSAQKNPTAFYLCASSVGQGAQPQHFGDGTRLSIL.

The V and J genes are TRBV20-1 and TRBJ1-1, with D unresolved. The germline CDR1 and CDR2 sequences are DFQATT and SNEGSKA (reference sequence). The CDR3 is 14 amino acids. V was cut by 0 bases and J by 0 bases, with 8 bases left in between. The CDR3: CSARDLAVNTEAFF. For the CDR3, the DNA is TGCAGTGCTAGAGATCTGGCAGTGAACACTGAAGCTTTCTTT.

This clonotype was seen a few times. The chain carries TRBV20-1 and TRBJ2-7, with TRBD1 matching 11 bases. V lost 1 base, J lost 2 bases, and 4 bases stayed unmatched. The germline gives CDR1 DFQATT, CDR2 SNEGSKA (reference sequence). CDR3 length: 15 amino acids. CDR3 nucleotide sequence: TGCAGTGCTAGAGCCTCGGGACAGGGGGCCTACGAGCAGTACTTC. As protein: CSARASGQGAYEQYF.

This clonotype was observed a handful of times. The rearrangement uses TRBV7-2 and TRBJ1-3, with D hard to call. Germline V gives CDR1 SGHTA, CDR2 FQGNSA. The CDR3 spans 17 residues. V shed 3 bases and J shed 4 bases, with 19 bases lying between them. Here the CDR3 reads CASSFLAVSLWGNTIYF. The CDR3 region has the DNA TGTGCCAGCAGCTTCTTGGCCGTGAGCCTTTGGGGAAACACCATATATTTT. Complete variable domain (other parts from reference TRBV7-2 and TRBJ1-3): GAGVSQSPSNKVTEKGKDVELRCDPISGHTALYWYRQSLGQGLEFLIYFQGNSAPDKSGLPSDRFSAERTGGSVSTLTIQRTQQEDSAVYLCASSFLAVSLWGNTIYFGEGSWLTVV.

This chain uses TRBV11-2 with TRBJ2-7, with 7 bases that match TRBD2. CDR3 size: 13 residues. CDR1 SGHAT and CDR2 FQNNGV come from the germline V gene. V trimming: 4 bases; J trimming: 1 base; junction bases outside the gene matches: 1. The CDR3 sequence: CASSWRGSYEQYF. CDR3 coding DNA: TGTGCCAGCAGCTGGCGGGGGTCCTACGAGCAGTACTTC.

The genes are TRBV19 and TRBJ2-4; 7 nucleotides line up with TRBD1. There are 13 residues in the CDR3. In germline, CDR1 is LNHDA, CDR2 SQIVND (reference sequence). V lost 7 bases, J lost 6 bases, and 6 bases stayed unmatched. CDR3 sequence: CASNRDRGNIQYF. DNA of the CDR3: TGTGCCAGTAACCGGGACAGAGGAAACATTCAGTACTTC.

The rearrangement joins TRBV11-3 to TRBJ2-3; D remains unclear. V gave up 1 base and J gave up 6 bases, with 11 bases separating them. The CDR3 consists of 14 residues. CDR1 is SGHNT, CDR2 YENEEA, per germline. Here the CDR3 reads CASSLGQSADTQYF. For the CDR3, the DNA is TGTGCCAGCAGCTTAGGCCAAAGCGCGGATACGCAGTATTTT.